This TCR beta chain was obtained from a study of T cell repertoires in cytomegalovirus infection. Study in general: It was recently identified HLA-C-restricted and well-studied HLA-B-restricted CMV epitopes that the study used. CMV infection and matching HLA type were both indicated by public TCR beta signatures.

Worth noting for this clonotype: Its target is not known.

Each CDR3 protein gets one entry after TCRdb re-called the reads with MiXCR. This sample carries over 250,000 distinct CDR3 sequences, around 20% of them seen once, and the ten largest clones take about 20%. Trimming at V came to 4 bases and at J to 7 bases, leaving 21 bases not matched to a gene. This CDR3 has 19 residues. Germline CDR1 is LGHDT and CDR2 is YNNKEL (reference sequence). General study results and limits: There were HLA-C-restricted CMV-specific TCR beta clonotypes dominating the ex vivo response. The cumulative frequency of public TCR beta families identified carriers of CMV plus the relevant HLA.

Sequencing used cultured PBMCs, obtained from culture after CMV antigen stimulation. This chain uses TRBV3-1 with TRBJ2-1; 8 nucleotides align to TRBD2. This TCR came from a human donor in good health (CMV status not recorded). Some clones in this sample may be carry-over from other donors' samples. The CDR3 here is CASSPHLMVAGSIDNEQFF. DNA of the CDR3: TGTGCCAGCAGCCCCCATTTAATGGTAGCGGGATCTATTGATAATGAGCAGTTCTTC.